This TCR beta chain is from a study of cytomegalovirus exposure and HLA in healthy donors. Notes on the study in general: Presence/absence analyses assumed roughly uniform sequencing depth across donors. Reportedly, diagnosis of cytomegalovirus status by the classifier showed high specificity and sensitivity. A later analysis reported that several of the most significant clusters appeared to be linked to common viral pathogens, among them Epstein-Barr virus.

Of note for this clone: The antigen is not known.

In the PCR, 60 Vbeta and 13 Jbeta primers were used. Original processing methods: Later work found tens of millions of unique TCR beta chains, with about 10 million shared. Here immunoSEQ multiplex PCR was the method, and the copy in TCRdb shows in-frame clones only, minus some. That table is the source of V, J and clone size, and D and trimming were worked out from the DNA. The table records some 90,000 clones, about 79% of them present only once. V lost 1 base, J lost 10 bases, and 9 bases lay in between. Germline loops: CDR1 SGHNT, CDR2 YYREEE (reference sequence). The CDR3 is 13 amino acids. The sample was PBMCs. This receptor was taken from a female donor in good health and CMV-seronegative. This sequence joins TRBV5-4 and TRBJ1-6; D gene unclear. CDR3 residues: CASSLYGVSPLHF. CDR3 DNA sequence: TGTGCCAGCAGCTTGTACGGGGTATCACCCCTCCACTTT. The entire variable domain, with the rest obtained from reference TRBV5-4 and TRBJ1-6, is as follows: ETGVTQSPTHLIKTRGQQVTLRCSSQSGHNTVSWYQQALGQGPQFIFQYYREEENGRGNFPPRFSGLQFPNYSSELNVNALELDDSALYLCASSLYGVSPLHFGNGTRLTVT.